A selection of T cell receptor beta chains follows, all from one sample in a study of CD8 T cells in ankylosing spondylitis. TCRdb re-derived calls from the 5' RACE reads in MiXCR, one entry per CDR3 protein. The data contain 400,000 to 450,000 distinct CDR3 sequences, 15% to 20% of them singletons. Sequencing was carried out using blood, either unsorted or a sorted T cell fraction (not recorded which). The receptors were sampled from a male donor with ankylosing spondylitis. Both conserved end residues are part of each CDR3. The order of the fields is CDR3 length, D gene, V gene, clone size, J gene, CDR3 protein, CDR3 DNA. The D gene is left open where the match is weak. Size values are once, few and many counts, or a class for expanded clones, and some rows have none.

18	-	TRBV14	few	TRBJ2-7	CASSPWASGPRVSYEQYF	TGTGCCAGCAGCCCGTGGGCTTCGGGACCGCGGGTCTCCTACGAGCAGTACTTC
13	-	TRBV20-1	-	TRBJ2-2	CSARMMHTGELFF	TGCAGTGCTAGAATGATGCACACCGGGGAGCTGTTTTTT
12	-	TRBV5-1	many	TRBJ2-1	CASSLGPNEQFF	TGCGCCAGCAGCTTGGGGCCCAATGAGCAGTTCTTC
14	-	TRBV9	-	TRBJ2-1	CASSVATRGNEQFF	TGTGCCAGCAGCGTCGCGACACGTGGCAATGAGCAGTTCTTC
13	-	TRBV4-3	-	TRBJ2-5	CASSHTAAETQYF	TGCGCCAGCAGCCACACGGCGGCAGAGACCCAGTACTTC
19	TRBD1	TRBV27	-	TRBJ2-6	CASSFYYGQGVSGANVLTF	TGTGCCAGCAGCTTCTACTACGGACAGGGTGTCTCTGGGGCCAACGTCCTGACTTTC
14	TRBD1	TRBV4-3	-	TRBJ2-1	CASSQDARTGGAFF	TGCGCCAGCAGCCAAGACGCTAGGACAGGGGGGGCGTTCTTC
15	-	TRBV6-2/TRBV6-3	few	TRBJ2-7	CASSYMAGRGNEQYF	TGTGCCAGCAGTTACATGGCGGGCCGAGGCAACGAGCAGTACTTC
15	TRBD2	TRBV18	-	TRBJ2-5	CASSRASGYQETQYF	TGTGCCAGCTCACGGGCTAGCGGGTACCAAGAGACCCAGTACTTC
15	-	TRBV7-2	-	TRBJ1-2	CASSLDRTDPYGYTF	TGTGCCAGCAGCTTAGATCGGACGGATCCTTATGGCTACACCTTC
15	-	TRBV6-5	few	TRBJ1-5	CASSYGLESNQPQHF	TGTGCCAGCAGTTACGGACTGGAGAGCAATCAGCCCCAGCATTTT
17	TRBD1	TRBV4-2	-	TRBJ2-1	CASSLAGGASGNNEQFF	TGTGCCAGCAGCCTAGCAGGGGGCGCTTCGGGCAACAATGAGCAGTTCTTC
18	TRBD2	TRBV6-1	few	TRBJ2-1	CASSDGMVGLGGANEQFF	TGTGCCAGCAGTGATGGGATGGTGGGACTAGGGGGGGCCAATGAGCAGTTCTTC
14	-	TRBV12-3/TRBV12-4	few	TRBJ2-3	CASSFHTSTDTQYF	TGTGCCAGCAGTTTCCACACAAGCACAGATACGCAGTATTTT
14	-	TRBV6-1	-	TRBJ1-1	CASSPPQGTTEAFF	TGTGCCAGCAGTCCCCCCCAGGGAACCACTGAAGCTTTCTTT
15	-	TRBV2	-	TRBJ1-5	CASSALGRSNQPQHF	TGTGCCAGCAGTGCCTTGGGACGGAGTAATCAGCCCCAGCATTTT
14	TRBD2	TRBV20-1	few	TRBJ2-4	CSASSTSGKNIQYF	TGCAGTGCCAGTTCGACTAGCGGAAAAAACATTCAGTACTTC
15	TRBD1	TRBV20-1	few	TRBJ1-1	CSAFQGATMNTEAFF	TGCAGTGCTTTTCAGGGGGCCACCATGAACACTGAAGCTTTCTTT
12	-	TRBV12-3/TRBV12-4	-	TRBJ1-6	CASSRGASPLHF	TGTGCCAGCAGCCGCGGCGCCTCACCCCTCCACTTT
15	TRBD2	TRBV7-2	many	TRBJ2-5	CASSVLAGVWETQYF	TGTGCCAGCAGCGTACTAGCGGGAGTTTGGGAGACCCAGTACTTC
16	TRBD1	TRBV3-1	few	TRBJ2-3	CASSQTLDRVADTQYF	TGTGCCAGCAGCCAGACCCTGGACAGGGTGGCAGATACGCAGTATTTT
13	TRBD1	TRBV20-1	few	TRBJ2-1	CSAKGQAYNEQFF	TGCAGTGCTAAGGGACAGGCTTACAATGAGCAGTTCTTC
17	-	TRBV5-6	-	TRBJ1-4	CASSLAGYRRTNEKLFF	TGTGCCAGCAGCTTGGCCGGGTACAGGAGAACAAATGAAAAACTGTTTTTT
16	-	TRBV7-8	-	TRBJ1-4	CASSLTPGLKPEKLFF	TGTGCCAGCAGCTTAACTCCGGGACTCAAACCTGAAAAACTGTTTTTT
17	-	TRBV12-3/TRBV12-4	-	TRBJ2-6	CASSAAGGSSGANVLTF	TGTGCCAGCAGCGCAGCAGGAGGGAGCTCTGGGGCCAACGTCCTGACTTTC
13	-	TRBV28	-	TRBJ2-7	CASSLSGYYEQYF	TGTGCCAGCAGTTTATCAGGGTACTACGAGCAGTACTTC
19	TRBD2	TRBV10-3	many	TRBJ2-1	CAISGPGLAGDRSYNEQFF	TGTGCCATCAGTGGACCGGGACTAGCGGGAGATCGCTCCTACAATGAGCAGTTCTTC
14	-	TRBV20-1	few	TRBJ2-1	CSASGQSFYNEQFF	TGCAGTGCTTCGGGTCAAAGCTTCTACAATGAGCAGTTCTTC
15	TRBD1	TRBV7-2	few	TRBJ1-1	CASSFRQGLRTEAFF	TGTGCCAGCAGCTTCCGACAGGGATTGAGAACTGAAGCTTTCTTT
15	-	TRBV4-1	few	TRBJ1-3	CASSQDGESGNTIYF	TGCGCCAGCAGCCAAGACGGGGAAAGTGGAAACACCATATATTTT
15	-	TRBV20-1	many	TRBJ2-6	CSASPLDSGANVLTF	TGCAGTGCTAGCCCTTTAGACTCTGGGGCCAACGTCCTGACTTTC
14	TRBD1	TRBV6-5	-	TRBJ1-2	CASSYTGTGAGYTF	TGTGCCAGCAGTTACACCGGGACAGGGGCCGGCTACACCTTC
13	-	TRBV12-3/TRBV12-4	-	TRBJ1-1	CASSFYRYTEAFF	TGTGCCAGCAGTTTTTACCGGTACACTGAAGCTTTCTTT
16	-	TRBV9	-	TRBJ1-3	CASSPQPGPTGNTIYF	TGTGCCAGCAGCCCACAACCGGGACCGACTGGAAACACCATATATTTT
15	-	TRBV4-2	many	TRBJ1-5	CASSQGVREVQPQHF	TGTGCCAGCAGCCAAGGGGTGAGGGAGGTACAGCCCCAGCATTTT
15	-	TRBV5-1	many	TRBJ2-1	CASSSRDLKFHEQFF	TGCGCCAGCAGCTCCCGGGACTTAAAGTTCCATGAGCAGTTCTTC
13	-	TRBV5-5	many	TRBJ2-1	CASSLAGNNEQFF	TGTGCCAGCAGCTTGGCGGGGAACAATGAGCAGTTCTTC
14	-	TRBV2	few	TRBJ2-7	CASSEERDGYEQYF	TGTGCCAGCAGTGAGGAAAGGGATGGCTACGAGCAGTACTTC
17	TRBD2	TRBV6-5	-	TRBJ2-4	CASSYVSGAGAKNIQYF	TGTGCCAGCAGTTATGTTTCGGGAGCGGGGGCCAAAAACATTCAGTACTTC
15	TRBD1	TRBV12-3/TRBV12-4	-	TRBJ1-5	CASSLMGQGGQPQHF	TGTGCCAGCAGTTTAATGGGACAGGGCGGCCAGCCCCAGCATTTT
14	TRBD1	TRBV25-1	few	TRBJ2-7	CASSEYQGAYEQYF	TGTGCCAGCAGTGAATATCAGGGGGCCTACGAGCAGTACTTC
13	-	TRBV29-1	few	TRBJ2-5	CSVEFGLGETQYF	TGCAGCGTTGAATTTGGGCTAGGAGAGACCCAGTACTTC
16	TRBD1	TRBV7-9	-	TRBJ2-7	CASSLAPGQRTYEQYF	TGTGCCAGCAGCTTAGCACCGGGACAGAGGACCTACGAGCAGTACTTC
15	-	TRBV5-1	-	TRBJ2-1	CASSMASATYNEQFF	TGCGCCAGCAGTATGGCTAGCGCCACCTACAATGAGCAGTTCTTC
15	-	TRBV11-2	few	TRBJ2-6	CASTKGGSGANVLTF	TGTGCCAGCACCAAGGGGGGCTCTGGGGCCAACGTCCTGACTTTC
16	-	TRBV20-1	many	TRBJ1-1	CSASRGTPGRSAEAFF	TGCAGTGCTAGCCGGGGGACACCTGGCAGGTCGGCTGAAGCTTTCTTT
15	TRBD1	TRBV12-3/TRBV12-4	many	TRBJ1-6	CASSFLTGNNSPLHF	TGTGCCAGCAGTTTTCTGACAGGGAATAATTCACCCCTCCACTTT
16	-	TRBV5-1	few	TRBJ1-3	CASSQGPMSSGNTIYF	TGCGCCAGCAGCCAGGGACCCATGAGCTCTGGAAACACCATATATTTT
14	-	TRBV4-2	-	TRBJ2-7	CASSRPGDLGEQYF	TGTGCCAGCAGCCGCCCGGGGGACCTCGGGGAGCAGTACTTC
15	TRBD2	TRBV19	-	TRBJ2-1	CASSISGSSYNEQFF	TGTGCCAGTAGTATCAGCGGGAGCTCCTACAATGAGCAGTTCTTC
15	-	TRBV5-1	many	TRBJ1-1	CASSLGATMNTEAFF	TGCGCCAGCAGCTTAGGGGCGACGATGAACACTGAAGCTTTCTTT
12	-	TRBV7-2	-	TRBJ2-7	CASSASTYEQYF	TGTGCCAGCAGCGCCTCTACCTACGAGCAGTACTTC
15	TRBD2	TRBV2	-	TRBJ2-2	CASSPRTSGLGELFF	TGTGCCAGCAGTCCGAGGACTAGCGGCCTCGGGGAGCTGTTTTTT